The clone carrying this T cell receptor beta chain was recorded once. Its antigen is unknown. The sample belongs to a study of cytomegalovirus exposure and HLA in healthy donors. Overall study results and limits: High sensitivity and specificity were reportedly achieved when the classifier diagnosed cytomegalovirus status.

The V end was cut by 4 bases, the J end by 0 bases, with 9 bases between. This CDR3 contains 14 residues. CDR1 is KGHSH, CDR2 LQKENI, per germline. A multiplex PCR was run with 60 Vbeta primers and 13 Jbeta primers. The table came from immunoSEQ multiplex PCR; TCRdb's copy has only in-frame clones and leaves some out. The repertoire holds about 260,000 clones, with roughly four fifths as singletons. Material for sequencing was PBMCs. This chain joins TRBV18 and TRBJ1-1; possible D gene TRBD1, 5 bases. This TCR came from a woman aged 40 to 50 in good health and CMV-seropositive. The CDR3 DNA reads TGTGCCAGCTCACAAGGACAACTGAACACTGAAGCTTTCTTT. Translation gives CASSQGQLNTEAFF.